This record covers a single TCR beta chain. V was cut by 3 bases and J by 2 bases, with 6 bases left in between. Germline CDR1 MNHEY, CDR2 SMNVEV (reference sequence). This CDR3 contains 13 residues. The table came from immunoSEQ multiplex PCR; TCRdb's copy has only in-frame clones and leaves some out. The top ten hold about 0.4% of the sample, which has some 1,600,000 clones, 95% to 99% seen once. This sample was taken from a study of shared clonotypes between healthy human individuals. The TCR sequence derives from a man under 40 in good health. This rearrangement joins TRBV27 to TRBJ2-3, with D unresolved. Sample: naive CD4+ T cells sorted from blood. The subset is: CD45RA+ positively selected. The CDR3 DNA follows: TGTGCCAGCAGTTTCCAGGTCACAGATACGCAGTATTTT. This codes for CASSFQVTDTQYF.